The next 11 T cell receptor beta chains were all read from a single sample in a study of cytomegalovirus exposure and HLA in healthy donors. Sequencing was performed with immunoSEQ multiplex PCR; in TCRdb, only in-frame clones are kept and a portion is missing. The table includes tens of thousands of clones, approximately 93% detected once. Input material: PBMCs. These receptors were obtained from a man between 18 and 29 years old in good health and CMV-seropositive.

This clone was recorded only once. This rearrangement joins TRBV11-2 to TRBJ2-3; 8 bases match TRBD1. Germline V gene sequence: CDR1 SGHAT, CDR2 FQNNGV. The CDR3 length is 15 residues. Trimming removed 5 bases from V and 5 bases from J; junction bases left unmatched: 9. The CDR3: CASSHIGQGRDTQYF. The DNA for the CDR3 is TGTGCCAGCAGCCATATCGGACAGGGACGAGATACGCAGTATTTT.

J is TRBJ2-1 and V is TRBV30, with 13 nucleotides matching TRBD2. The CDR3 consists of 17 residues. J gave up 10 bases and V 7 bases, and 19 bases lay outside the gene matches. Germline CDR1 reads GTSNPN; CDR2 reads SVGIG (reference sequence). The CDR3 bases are TGTGCCTCCTCCCGGGACAGAACTAGCGGGAGGGCCGGGGAGCAGTTCTTC. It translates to CASSRDRTSGRAGEQFF.

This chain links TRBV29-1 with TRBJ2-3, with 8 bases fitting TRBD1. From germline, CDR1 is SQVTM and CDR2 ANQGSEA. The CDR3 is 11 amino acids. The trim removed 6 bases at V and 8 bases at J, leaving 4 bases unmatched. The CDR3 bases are TGCAGCGTCCCTGACAGGGGTACGCAGTATTTT. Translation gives CSVPDRGTQYF.

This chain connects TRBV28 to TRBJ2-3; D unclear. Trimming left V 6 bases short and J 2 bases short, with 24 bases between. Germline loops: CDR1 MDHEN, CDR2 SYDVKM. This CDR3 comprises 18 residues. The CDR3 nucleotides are TGTGCCAGCAGCCGCGACTCCGAGCGTTTATTCTTCACAGATACGCAGTATTTT. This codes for CASSRDSERLFFTDTQYF.

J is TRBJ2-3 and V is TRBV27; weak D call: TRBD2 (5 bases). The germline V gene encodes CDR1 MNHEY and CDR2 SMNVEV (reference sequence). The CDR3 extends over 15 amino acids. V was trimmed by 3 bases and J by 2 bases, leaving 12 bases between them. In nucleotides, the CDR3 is TGTGCCAGCAGTTTCAGTCTAGCACCCACAGATACGCAGTATTTT. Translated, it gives CASSFSLAPTDTQYF.

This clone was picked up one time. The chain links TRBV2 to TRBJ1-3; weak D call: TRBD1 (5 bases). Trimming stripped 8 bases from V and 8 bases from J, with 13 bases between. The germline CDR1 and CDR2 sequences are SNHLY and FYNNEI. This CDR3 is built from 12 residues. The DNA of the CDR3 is TGTGCCAGCCGATCAGGAGGGGACACCATATATTTT. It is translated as CASRSGGDTIYF.

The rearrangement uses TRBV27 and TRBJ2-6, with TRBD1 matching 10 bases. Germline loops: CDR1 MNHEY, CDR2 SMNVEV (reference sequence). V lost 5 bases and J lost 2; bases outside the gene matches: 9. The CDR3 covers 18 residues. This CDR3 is CASSGSDRGRTGANVLTF. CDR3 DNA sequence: TGTGCCAGCAGTGGGTCGGACAGGGGGAGGACTGGGGCCAACGTCCTGACTTTC.

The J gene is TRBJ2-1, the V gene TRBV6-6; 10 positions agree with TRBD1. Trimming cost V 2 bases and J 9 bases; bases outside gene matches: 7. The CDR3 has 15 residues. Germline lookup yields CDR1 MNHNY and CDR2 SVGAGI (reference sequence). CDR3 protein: CASSYRSGQGGEQFF. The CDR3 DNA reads TGTGCCAGCAGTTACCGCTCCGGACAGGGGGGTGAGCAGTTCTTC.

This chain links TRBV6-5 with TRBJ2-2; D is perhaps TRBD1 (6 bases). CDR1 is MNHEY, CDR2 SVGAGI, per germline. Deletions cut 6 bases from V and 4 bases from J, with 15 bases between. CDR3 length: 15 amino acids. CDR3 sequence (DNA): TGTGCCAGCAGACGGGACATTTGGACCACCGGGGAGCTGTTTTTT. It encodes CASRRDIWTTGELFF.

Written as DNA, the CDR3 is TGTGCCAGCAGCGCGAAAGGGACAGACCCATACAATGAGCAGTTCTTC. Encoded protein: CASSAKGTDPYNEQFF. V is TRBV9 and J is TRBJ2-1, with 7 positions matching TRBD1. J lost 4 bases, V lost 3 bases, and 10 bases had no gene match. CDR3 length equals 16 residues. Germline loops: CDR1 SGDLS, CDR2 YYNGEE.

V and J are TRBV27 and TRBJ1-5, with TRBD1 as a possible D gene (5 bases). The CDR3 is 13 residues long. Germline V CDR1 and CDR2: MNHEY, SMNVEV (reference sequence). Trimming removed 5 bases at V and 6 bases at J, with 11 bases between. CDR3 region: CASSPGGGQPQHF. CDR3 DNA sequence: TGTGCCAGCAGTCCCGGGGGGGGTCAGCCCCAGCATTTT.